Below, 22 T cell receptor beta chains from the same sample are listed, as sequenced in a study of circulating and synovial CD4+ cells in juvenile arthritis. Profiled with immunoSEQ multiplex PCR; TCRdb holds only in-frame clones, not every one. The data contain over 13,000 clones, approximately 80% of them singletons. Sequencing was carried out using CD4+ T cells from synovial fluid. The receptors come from a human patient with juvenile idiopathic arthritis. Some clones in this sample may be carry-over from other donors' samples.

The CDR3 bases are TGTGCCAGCAGTCCCGAGTTCGGCGGTGGACAGCCCCAGCATTTT. Protein sequence: CASSPEFGGGQPQHF. The chain combines TRBV28 with TRBJ1-5; D is unclear. Trimming stripped 5 bases from V and 7 bases from J, with 18 bases between. This CDR3 comprises 15 residues. Germline loops: CDR1 MDHEN, CDR2 SYDVKM.

The chain combines TRBV14 with TRBJ2-1; a weak D match, TRBD2 (7 bases). This CDR3 has 17 amino acids. The ends were cut back, 0 bases at V and 3 bases at J, with 15 bases in the middle. Per the germline V gene, CDR1 is SGHDN and CDR2 is FVKESK. In DNA, the CDR3 is TGTGCCAGCAGCCAAGACTCGCGGGGGCCCCTCTACAATGAGCAGTTCTTC. Its translation: CASSQDSRGPLYNEQFF.

The genes are TRBV5-1 and TRBJ2-2, with TRBD2 matching over 7 bases. The trim removed 0 bases at V and 5 bases at J, leaving 1 base unmatched. Germline CDR1 reads SGHRS; CDR2 reads YFSETQ. The length of the CDR3 is 14 residues. The CDR3, as DNA: TGCGCCAGCAGCTTGGCGCGGGGGACCGGGGAGCTGTTTTTT. This gives the protein CASSLARGTGELFF.

The CDR3 is CASRYSGGPLEQYF. The CDR3 DNA follows: TGTGCCAGCAGATACAGCGGGGGCCCTCTCGAGCAGTACTTC. The V call is TRBV6-6, the J call TRBJ2-7, with TRBD2 matching over 8 bases. The V gene's germline CDR1 is MNHNY and CDR2 SVGAGI (reference sequence). V dropped 6 bases and J dropped 6; count of bases not matched to a gene: 10. This CDR3 region has 14 residues.

The rearrangement joins TRBV29-1 to TRBJ1-1, with a weak D call TRBD1 (6 bases). Per the germline V gene, CDR1 is SQVTM and CDR2 is ANQGSEA. This CDR3 spans 11 amino acids. The V and J ends lost 7 bases and 4 bases respectively, with 10 bases between them. The CDR3 DNA is TGCAGCGGGACAGATAGCACTGAAGCTTTCTTT. This sequence encodes CSGTDSTEAFF.

This clone has only one observation. The CDR3 sequence: CASSLIIYRQPDSNQPQHF. The CDR3 DNA follows: TGTGCCAGCAGCTTAATTATTTATAGACAGCCGGATAGCAATCAGCCCCAGCATTTT. The chain recombines TRBV7-9 with TRBJ1-5; D is perhaps TRBD1 (5 bases). This CDR3 contains 19 residues. V was pared by 2 bases and J by 0 bases, with 20 bases between. Germline CDR1 and CDR2: SEHNR and FQNEAQ (reference sequence). Based on the CDR3 plus reference TRBV7-9 and TRBJ1-5, the full variable domain is DTGVSQNPRHKITKRGQNVTFRCDPISEHNRLYWYRQTLGQGPEFLTYFQNEAQLEKSRLLSDRFSAERPKGSFSTLEIQRTEQGDSAMYLCASSLIIYRQPDSNQPQHFGDGTRLSIL.

The chain has TRBV29-1 and TRBJ1-4; D remains unclear. CDR1 is SQVTM, CDR2 ANQGSEA, per germline. This CDR3 region has 12 residues. With 3 bases removed from V and 8 bases from J, the gap between germline ends came to 10 bases. CDR3 amino acids: CSVEDSREKLFF. As DNA, the CDR3 is TGCAGCGTTGAGGACTCACGGGAAAAACTGTTTTTT.

The chain uses TRBV6-6 and TRBJ1-1; 9 bases fit TRBD1. Germline-derived CDR1 and CDR2 are MNHNY and SVGAGI (reference sequence). The CDR3 loop spans 13 amino acids. The V gene end was trimmed by 6 bases and the J gene end by 5 bases; junction bases not matched to a gene: 4. This CDR3 reads CASSRQGGTEAFF. CDR3 coding DNA: TGTGCCAGCAGCCGACAGGGGGGGACTGAAGCTTTCTTT.

This clone was recorded a few times. The chain joins TRBV4-2 to TRBJ1-4, with TRBD1 matching 7 bases. The CDR3 consists of 15 residues. The germline V gene encodes CDR1 LGHNA and CDR2 YNFKEQ. The V and J ends lost 4 bases and 4 bases, in that order; junction bases with no gene match: 6. This CDR3 reads CASSRDRASNEKLFF. CDR3 DNA sequence: TGTGCCAGCAGCCGAGACAGGGCGAGTAATGAAAAACTGTTTTTT.

J is TRBJ1-1 and V is TRBV15; a possible D gene is TRBD1 (6 bases). The germline gives CDR1 LNHNV, CDR2 YYDKDF (reference sequence). Trimming removed 5 bases at V and 4 bases at J, with 14 bases between. The CDR3 sequence is 14 residues long. The CDR3 reads CATSLAGVGTEAFF. Here the CDR3 DNA reads TGTGCCACCAGCCTAGCAGGGGTCGGCACTGAAGCTTTCTTT.

V gene TRBV10-3 combines with J gene TRBJ1-2; D ambiguous. The CDR3 sequence is 16 residues long. Germline values: CDR1 ENHRY, CDR2 SYGVKD. The V gene lost 0 bases and the J gene lost 2 bases, with 13 bases spanning the gap. The CDR3 reads CAISESGGGMNYGYTF. The CDR3 region has the DNA TGTGCCATCAGTGAGTCGGGAGGAGGGATGAACTATGGCTACACCTTC.

This chain joins TRBV6-5 and TRBJ1-6, with TRBD1 identical over 8 bases. The CDR3 has 14 residues. Germline trimming cut 6 bases from V and 13 bases from J; bases unmatched to any gene: 11. CDR1 is MNHEY, CDR2 SVGAGI, per germline. The DNA for the CDR3 is TGTGCCAGCAGACCAGGACAGGGCCCTTCCCCCCTCCACTTT. Residues: CASRPGQGPSPLHF.

The sample holds one count of this clone. The J gene is TRBJ2-7, the V gene TRBV4-1, with D possibly being TRBD1 (6 bases). There are 13 residues in the CDR3. Germline V gene data show CDR1 as MGHRA and CDR2 as YSYEKL. V lost 8 bases, J lost 3 bases, and 14 bases lay in between. CDR3 sequence reads: CASPLQGIYEQYF. DNA of the CDR3: TGCGCCAGCCCCCTGCAGGGGATCTACGAGCAGTACTTC.

The rearrangement uses TRBV4-2 and TRBJ1-2; 12 bases are shared with TRBD1. Looked up from germline, CDR1 is LGHNA and CDR2 is YNFKEQ. This CDR3 has 15 amino acids. Unmatched junction bases numbered 3, after V lost 0 bases and J lost 7 bases. The CDR3 DNA reads as TGTGCCAGCAGCCAAGAGGGGACAGGGGGCCGTGGCTACACCTTC. Residues: CASSQEGTGGRGYTF.

The V call is TRBV6-1, the J call TRBJ2-7, with D uncertain. This CDR3 has 11 amino acids. Per germline, CDR1 MNHNS and CDR2 SASEGT. The ends were cut back, 7 bases at V and 7 bases at J, with 11 bases in the middle. CDR3 nucleotides: TGTGCCAGCAACAGTCCTACGGAGCAGTACTTC. Its translation is CASNSPTEQYF.

V gene TRBV27 combines with J gene TRBJ1-5; the D gene is possibly TRBD1 (5 bases). The CDR3 runs 14 residues. V was clipped by 2 bases and J by 3 bases, with 8 bases between them. Germline-derived CDR1 and CDR2 are MNHEY and SMNVEV (reference sequence). CDR3 loop: CASSLQGYNQPQHF. DNA of the CDR3: TGTGCCAGCAGTTTACAGGGATACAATCAGCCCCAGCATTTT.

CDR3 sequence: CASTKTGQGSYEQYF. CDR3 coding DNA: TGTGCCAGCACCAAAACAGGACAGGGAAGCTACGAGCAGTACTTC. The chain joins TRBV2 to TRBJ2-7; 8 bases match TRBD1. Per the germline V gene, CDR1 is SNHLY and CDR2 is FYNNEI. The J segment lost 3 bases and the V segment lost 7 bases, leaving 11 bases of the junction unmatched. This CDR3 comprises 15 residues.

The chain couples TRBV29-1 to TRBJ2-7, with TRBD1 matching over 7 bases. V shed 6 bases, J shed 7 bases, and the junction held 3 bases outside the gene matches. The CDR3 has 10 amino acids. Germline V CDR1 and CDR2: SQVTM, ANQGSEA. The CDR3 loop reads CSVVTGEQYF. The CDR3 DNA reads TGCAGCGTCGTGACAGGGGAGCAGTACTTC.

This clone appeared a few times. The CDR3 protein is CASSMGDRGTGNTIYF. CDR3 bases: TGTGCCAGTAGTATGGGCGACAGGGGGACTGGAAACACCATATATTTT. The chain uses TRBV19 and TRBJ1-3; TRBD1 matches at 9 bases. V trimming: 3 bases; J trimming: 2 bases; junction bases outside the gene matches: 5. CDR3 length: 16 residues. The germline V gene has CDR1 LNHDA and CDR2 SQIVND (reference sequence).

The CDR3 loop reads CSVVHLMANNEQFF. In DNA, the CDR3 is TGCAGCGTTGTTCACCTTATGGCCAACAATGAGCAGTTCTTC. The rearrangement links TRBV29-1 to TRBJ2-1; D gene uncertain. Looked up from germline, CDR1 is SQVTM and CDR2 is ANQGSEA. The V and J ends lost 4 bases and 5 bases respectively, with 15 bases between them. CDR3 length: 14 amino acids.

This clone was counted only a few times. V usage is TRBV30 and J usage is TRBJ1-2, with TRBD1 as a possible D gene (5 bases). The CDR3 covers 13 residues. Deletions cut 0 bases from V and 6 bases from J, with 11 bases between. Germline CDR1 is GTSNPN and CDR2 is SVGIG (reference sequence). CDR3 coding DNA: TGTGCCTGGAGTGTTCGGACGGGGGATGGCTACACCTTC. Protein sequence: CAWSVRTGDGYTF.

The chain is built from TRBV6-5 and TRBJ1-2; D is possibly TRBD1 (5 bases). Germline-derived CDR1 and CDR2 are MNHEY and SVGAGI. There are 14 residues in the CDR3. With 4 bases removed from V and 6 bases from J, the gap between germline ends came to 15 bases. The CDR3 region is CASSSQGGEHGYTF. CDR3 coding DNA: TGTGCCAGCAGTTCGCAGGGTGGAGAACATGGCTACACCTTC.